The 26 T cell receptor beta chains below all came from one sample that was sequenced in a study of control samples from healthy donors and cancer patients. Generated by immunoSEQ multiplex PCR, the TCRdb table keeps only in-frame clones and is missing some. Counted here are about 53,000 clones, about 85% occurring once; the ten biggest clones make up over 13%. The sample consisted of PBMCs. Every receptor here comes from a man aged 60 to 75 with head and neck cancer.

This clone was recorded only once. This chain links TRBV5-1 with TRBJ2-3, with a weak D call TRBD2 (6 bases). CDR1 is SGHRS, CDR2 YFSETQ, per germline. The CDR3 runs to 16 residues. V was shortened by 4 bases and J by 3 bases, with 18 bases between the two germline ends. CDR3 coding DNA: TGCGCCAGCAGCCCCTCTCGGGAGTCTGGGACAGATACGCAGTATTTT. It specifies CASSPSRESGTDTQYF.

V usage is TRBV18 and J usage is TRBJ2-3; no clear D gene. V lost 0 bases, J lost 4 bases, and 5 bases lay in between. The CDR3 runs to 13 residues. The germline V gene has CDR1 KGHSH and CDR2 LQKENI. CDR3 loop: CASSPPSADTQYF. The CDR3 DNA reads TGTGCCAGCTCACCACCAAGCGCAGATACGCAGTATTTT.

The chain employs TRBV18 and TRBJ2-1; maybe TRBD1 (5 bases). The CDR3 consists of 15 residues. V was clipped by 6 bases and J by 0 bases, with 12 bases between them. The germline V gene has CDR1 KGHSH and CDR2 LQKENI. In DNA form, the CDR3 reads TGTGCCAGCTCGCCGTTAGACAGCTCCTACAATGAGCAGTTCTTC. This translates into CASSPLDSSYNEQFF.

The V gene is TRBV7-3, the J gene TRBJ1-1; a possible D gene is TRBD1 (5 bases). The CDR3 has 13 residues. Trimming stripped 4 bases from V and 3 bases from J, with 9 bases between. The germline V gene encodes CDR1 SGHTA and CDR2 FQGTGA. The DNA of the CDR3 is TGTGCCAGCAGCTCCGCGGGGGACACTGAAGCTTTCTTT. The encoded protein is CASSSAGDTEAFF.

This chain joins TRBV11-1 and TRBJ1-2, with TRBD1 identical over 9 bases. Germline assignment: CDR1 SGHAT and CDR2 FQDESV (reference sequence). The ends lost 3 bases at V and 6 bases at J; junction bases unmatched: 11. This CDR3 has 16 residues. The DNA of the CDR3 is TGTGCCAGCAGCTTCTCAACCGGGACAGGGACAAATGGCTACACCTTC. It codes for CASSFSTGTGTNGYTF.

This clone was recorded only once. The V call is TRBV6-5, the J call TRBJ1-1, with TRBD1 identical over 7 bases. CDR1 and CDR2 (germline): MNHEY, SVGAGI. CDR3 length: 13 residues. The J segment lost 1 base and the V segment lost 6 bases, leaving 2 bases of the junction unmatched. The CDR3 loop reads CASRRQGNTEAFF. CDR3 nucleotides: TGTGCCAGCAGGAGACAGGGGAACACTGAAGCTTTCTTT.

V gene TRBV7-2 combines with J gene TRBJ1-3; D is uncertain. V lost 5 bases and J lost 4, with 18 bases in between. Germline CDR1 SGHTA, CDR2 FQGNSA. The CDR3 runs 16 residues. Here the CDR3 reads CASSPHSVGNGNTIYF. Written as DNA, the CDR3 is TGTGCCAGCAGCCCCCATTCGGTGGGGAACGGAAACACCATATATTTT.

The chain employs TRBV4-1 and TRBJ1-5; the D is unclear. Germline-derived CDR1 and CDR2 are MGHRA and YSYEKL. The CDR3 contains 14 residues. Between the trimmed V and J ends, which lost 1 base and 1 base, there was a span of 5 bases. In DNA form, the CDR3 reads TGCGCCAGCAGCCAAGGCATGAGCAATCAGCCCCAGCATTTT. This codes for CASSQGMSNQPQHF.

This chain uses TRBV5-8 with TRBJ2-1, with a tentative D call TRBD1 (6 bases). Trimming shortened V by 3 bases and J by 0 bases, and 10 bases separated the two germline ends. Germline CDR1 and CDR2: SGHTS and YDEGEE. This CDR3 has 15 residues. The CDR3 region has the DNA TGTGCCAGCAGCTGGGACATTAGCTCCTACAATGAGCAGTTCTTC. Protein: CASSWDISSYNEQFF. The full variable domain, rest sourced from reference TRBV5-8 and TRBJ2-1, is EAGVTQSPTHLIKTRGQQATLRCSPISGHTSVYWYQQALGLGLQFLLWYDEGEERNRGNFPPRFSGRQFPNYSSELNVNALELEDSALYLCASSWDISSYNEQFFGPGTRLTVL.

The V and J genes are TRBV2 and TRBJ2-3; D is possibly TRBD2 (5 bases). The CDR3 consists of 16 residues. Trimming cost V 3 bases and J 2 bases, with 15 bases left between them. Germline-derived CDR1 and CDR2 are SNHLY and FYNNEI. The CDR3 DNA follows: TGTGCCAGCAGTGAGAGCCTAGCCGTTGTCACAGATACGCAGTATTTT. Translation: CASSESLAVVTDTQYF.

The chain has TRBV12-3 or TRBV12-4 and TRBJ1-1; D is unresolved. V shed 1 base and J shed 1 base, with 4 bases lying between them. The CDR3 runs 13 residues. The CDR3 coding sequence is TGTGCCAGCAGTTTAGGCGAGAACACTGAAGCTTTCTTT. Its protein is CASSLGENTEAFF.

This clone came up once. The chain links TRBV24-1 to TRBJ2-3; D gene uncertain. Germline V gene data show CDR1 as KGHDR and CDR2 as SFDVKD. Trimming shortened V by 4 bases and J by 6 bases, and 10 bases separated the two germline ends. The CDR3 is 13 amino acids. Here the CDR3 DNA reads TGTGCCACCAGTGAACCAAATACGGATACGCAGTATTTT. Protein sequence: CATSEPNTDTQYF.

The chain combines TRBV6-5 with TRBJ1-2; D call uncertain. CDR1 is MNHEY, CDR2 SVGAGI, per germline. The CDR3 extends over 11 amino acids. The ends were cut back, 10 bases at V and 6 bases at J, with 12 bases in the middle. Here the CDR3 reads CATTWQDGYTF. The CDR3 nucleotides read TGTGCCACCACCTGGCAGGATGGCTACACCTTC.

On this clone itself: Other DNA sequences of this sample code for an identical CDR3. The genes are TRBV28 and TRBJ2-3, with D unresolved. CDR3 size: 14 residues. V dropped 5 bases and J dropped 0 bases, with 9 bases sitting between them. Per the germline V gene, CDR1 is MDHEN and CDR2 is SYDVKM. CDR3 loop: CASSPQTSTDTQYF. The CDR3 DNA reads as TGTGCCAGCAGTCCCCAGACTAGCACAGATACGCAGTATTTT.

The chain employs TRBV20-1 and TRBJ2-2; D call uncertain. Between the trimmed V and J ends, which lost 3 bases and 6 bases, there was a span of 14 bases. Per germline, CDR1 DFQATT and CDR2 SNEGSKA (reference sequence). This CDR3 spans 14 amino acids. Here the CDR3 reads CSASDTNMPGELFF. CDR3 bases: TGCAGTGCTAGTGACACCAACATGCCCGGGGAGCTGTTTTTT.

This sequence joins TRBV9 and TRBJ1-5, with TRBD1 identical over 8 bases. Per the germline V gene, CDR1 is SGDLS and CDR2 is YYNGEE. The CDR3 has 15 residues. Losses at the gene ends were 3 bases for V and 3 bases for J; bases not matched to a gene: 5. The CDR3 nucleotides are TGTGCCAGCAGCGCCGGGACAGGAGTCAATCAGCCCCAGCATTTT. Residues: CASSAGTGVNQPQHF. Full variable domain (outside the CDR3, taken from reference TRBV9 and TRBJ1-5): DSGVTQTPKHLITATGQRVTLRCSPRSGDLSVYWYQQSLDQGLQFLIQYYNGEERAKGNILERFSAQQFPDLHSELNLSSLELGDSALYFCASSAGTGVNQPQHFGDGTRLSIL.

The chain recombines TRBV19 with TRBJ2-2, with 10 bases aligning to TRBD1. The CDR3 length is 15 residues. The V segment lost 7 bases and the J segment 3 bases; nucleotides outside the gene matches: 5. Germline CDR1 LNHDA, CDR2 SQIVND (reference sequence). This chain's CDR3 is CASKIGTGDTGELFF. DNA of the CDR3: TGTGCCAGTAAAATCGGGACAGGGGACACCGGGGAGCTGTTTTTT.

This clone was detected once. For the CDR3, the DNA is TGTGCCAGGGGACAGGGACCCCACTATGGCTACACCTTC. Translating it yields CARGQGPHYGYTF. The chain links TRBV5-4 to TRBJ1-2, with 9 bases identical to TRBD1. CDR3 length: 13 amino acids. V shed 8 bases, J shed 3 bases, and the junction held 5 bases outside the gene matches. Germline V gives CDR1 SGHNT, CDR2 YYREEE (reference sequence).

This chain uses TRBV28 with TRBJ2-1, with TRBD2 matching 15 bases. This CDR3 has 15 residues. With V trimmed by 3 bases and J by 9 bases, 3 bases remained unmatched. Germline CDR1 and CDR2: MDHEN and SYDVKM. The CDR3, as DNA: TGTGCCAGCAGTTTCCCGGGACTAGCGGGGGGTGAGCAGTTCTTC. As protein: CASSFPGLAGGEQFF.

In its sample, this clone was seen a few times. The chain uses TRBV5-5 and TRBJ2-3; D call uncertain. Germline assignment: CDR1 SGHKS and CDR2 YYEKEE (reference sequence). The CDR3 runs to 14 residues. V was cut by 0 bases and J by 0 bases, with 5 bases left in between. CDR3 amino acids: CASSLVRSTDTQYF. In DNA, the CDR3 is TGTGCCAGCAGCTTGGTGAGGAGCACAGATACGCAGTATTTT.

The genes are TRBV11-2 and TRBJ1-4; D is perhaps TRBD1 (6 bases). Germline V gene lookup returns CDR1 SGHAT and CDR2 FQNNGV. V gave up 5 bases and J gave up 8 bases, with 18 bases separating them. This CDR3 has 15 residues. CDR3 DNA: TGTGCCAGCAGCGGATTGGACAGCTCGGTCGAAAAACTGTTTTTT. Translating gives CASSGLDSSVEKLFF.

The CDR3 protein is CASSGRVGGNTIYF. CDR3 bases: TGTGCCAGCAGCGGCAGGGTCGGGGGAAACACCATATATTTT. The chain combines TRBV9 with TRBJ1-3, with a weak D call TRBD1 (5 bases). Germline V gene lookup returns CDR1 SGDLS and CDR2 YYNGEE. The CDR3 extends over 14 amino acids. Trimming left V 3 bases short and J 4 bases short, with 11 bases between.

This clone came up once. The CDR3 sequence: CASSRSYGLILNTEAFF. The CDR3 DNA is TGTGCCAGCAGCCGGAGTTATGGGCTGATTCTGAACACTGAAGCTTTCTTT. This chain joins TRBV28 and TRBJ1-1; D not certain. Trimming stripped 6 bases from V and 0 bases from J, with 20 bases between. There are 17 residues in the CDR3. The germline gives CDR1 MDHEN, CDR2 SYDVKM.

This sequence joins TRBV5-1 and TRBJ1-1; the D gene is possibly TRBD1 (6 bases). Germline assignment: CDR1 SGHRS and CDR2 YFSETQ. Trimming took 3 bases from V and 1 from J, leaving 10 bases between them. The CDR3 covers 14 residues. The CDR3 coding sequence is TGCGCCAGCAGCTCCCTGGGACAGAACACTGAAGCTTTCTTT. Protein sequence: CASSSLGQNTEAFF.

The chain employs TRBV6-1 and TRBJ2-2, with 9 bases matching TRBD1. CDR3 length: 17 residues. Germline V CDR1 and CDR2: MNHNS, SASEGT. Losses at the gene ends were 4 bases for V and 3 bases for J; bases not matched to a gene: 9. The DNA of the CDR3 is TGTGCCAGCAGTGTCACTGACAGGGGGAGCGACACCGGGGAGCTGTTTTTT. As protein: CASSVTDRGSDTGELFF.

The chain joins TRBV30 to TRBJ2-4; D gene ambiguous. This CDR3 contains 13 residues. The germline V and J ends were trimmed by 7 bases and 0 bases, with 10 bases remaining between them. From germline, CDR1 is GTSNPN and CDR2 SVGIG (reference sequence). DNA of the CDR3: TGTGCCTACAGACACCAAGCCAAAAACATTCAGTACTTC. Amino acid sequence: CAYRHQAKNIQYF.